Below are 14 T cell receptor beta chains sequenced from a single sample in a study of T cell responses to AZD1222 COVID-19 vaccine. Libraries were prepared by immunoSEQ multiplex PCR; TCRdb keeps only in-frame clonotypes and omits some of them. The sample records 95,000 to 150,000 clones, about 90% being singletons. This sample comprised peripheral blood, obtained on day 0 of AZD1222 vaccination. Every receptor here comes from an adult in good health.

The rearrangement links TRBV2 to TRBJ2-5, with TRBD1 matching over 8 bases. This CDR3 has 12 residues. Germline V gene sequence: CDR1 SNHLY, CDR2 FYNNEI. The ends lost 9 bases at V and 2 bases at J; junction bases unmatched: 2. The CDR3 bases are TGTGCCAGGGGGACAGGTCAAGAGACCCAGTACTTC. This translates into CARGTGQETQYF.

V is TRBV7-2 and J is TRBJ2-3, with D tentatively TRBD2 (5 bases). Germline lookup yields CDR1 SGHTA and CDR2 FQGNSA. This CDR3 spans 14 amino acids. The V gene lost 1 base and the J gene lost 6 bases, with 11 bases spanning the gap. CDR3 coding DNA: TGTGCCAGCAGCTTAGTCGGGCGGGCGGATACGCAGTATTTT. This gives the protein CASSLVGRADTQYF.

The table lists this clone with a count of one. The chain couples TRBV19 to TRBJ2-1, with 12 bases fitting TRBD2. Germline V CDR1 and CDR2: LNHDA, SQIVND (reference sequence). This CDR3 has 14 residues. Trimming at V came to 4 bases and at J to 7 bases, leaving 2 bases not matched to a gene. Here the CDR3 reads CASSRLAGVNEQFF. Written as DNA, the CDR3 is TGTGCCAGTAGTAGACTAGCGGGAGTAAATGAGCAGTTCTTC.

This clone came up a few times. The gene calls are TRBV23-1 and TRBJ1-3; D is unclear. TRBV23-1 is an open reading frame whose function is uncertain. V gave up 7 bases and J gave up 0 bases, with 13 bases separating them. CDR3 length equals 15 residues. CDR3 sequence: CASTPQGPSGNTIYF. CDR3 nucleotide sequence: TGCGCCAGCACCCCCCAAGGGCCCTCTGGAAACACCATATATTTT.

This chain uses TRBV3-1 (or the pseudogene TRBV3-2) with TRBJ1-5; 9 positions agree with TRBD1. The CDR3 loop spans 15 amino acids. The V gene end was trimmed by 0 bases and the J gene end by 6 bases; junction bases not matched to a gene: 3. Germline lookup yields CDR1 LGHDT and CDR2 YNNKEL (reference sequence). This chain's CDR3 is CASSQEQGARQPQHF. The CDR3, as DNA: TGTGCCAGCAGCCAAGAACAGGGGGCGCGTCAGCCCCAGCATTTT.

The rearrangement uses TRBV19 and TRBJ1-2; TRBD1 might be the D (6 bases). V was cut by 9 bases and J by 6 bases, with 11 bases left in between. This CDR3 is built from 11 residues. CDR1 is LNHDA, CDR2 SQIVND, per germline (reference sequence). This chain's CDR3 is CASMTGDGYTF. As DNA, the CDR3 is TGTGCCAGCATGACAGGAGATGGCTACACCTTC.

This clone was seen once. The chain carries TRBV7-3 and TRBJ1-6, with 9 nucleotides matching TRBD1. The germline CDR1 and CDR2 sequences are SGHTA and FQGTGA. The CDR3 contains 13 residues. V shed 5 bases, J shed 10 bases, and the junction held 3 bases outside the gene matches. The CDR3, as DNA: TGTGCCAGCAGCGGGGACAGGGAATCACCCCTCCACTTT. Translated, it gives CASSGDRESPLHF. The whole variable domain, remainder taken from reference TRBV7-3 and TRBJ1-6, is GAGVSQTPSNKVTEKGKYVELRCDPISGHTALYWYRQSLGQGPEFLIYFQGTGAADDSGLPNDRFFAVRPEGSVSTLKIQRTERGDSAVYLCASSGDRESPLHFGNGTRLTVT.

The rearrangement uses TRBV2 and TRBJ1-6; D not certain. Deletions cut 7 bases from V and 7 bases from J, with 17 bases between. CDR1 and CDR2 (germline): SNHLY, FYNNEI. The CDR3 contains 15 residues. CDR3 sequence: CASIQSLFDNSPLHF. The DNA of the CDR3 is TGTGCCAGCATCCAGTCGCTGTTTGACAATTCACCCCTCCACTTT.

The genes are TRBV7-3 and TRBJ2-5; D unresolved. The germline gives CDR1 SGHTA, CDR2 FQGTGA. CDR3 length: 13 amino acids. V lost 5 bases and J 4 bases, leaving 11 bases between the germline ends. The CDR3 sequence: CASSVEPRETQYF. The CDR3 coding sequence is TGTGCCAGCAGCGTGGAGCCGAGAGAGACCCAGTACTTC.

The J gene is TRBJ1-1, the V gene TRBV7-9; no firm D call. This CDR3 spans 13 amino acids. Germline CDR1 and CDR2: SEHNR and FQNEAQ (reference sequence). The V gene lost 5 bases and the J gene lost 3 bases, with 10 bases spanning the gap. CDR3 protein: CASSPQPDTEAFF. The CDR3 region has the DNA TGTGCCAGCAGCCCCCAGCCCGACACTGAAGCTTTCTTT.

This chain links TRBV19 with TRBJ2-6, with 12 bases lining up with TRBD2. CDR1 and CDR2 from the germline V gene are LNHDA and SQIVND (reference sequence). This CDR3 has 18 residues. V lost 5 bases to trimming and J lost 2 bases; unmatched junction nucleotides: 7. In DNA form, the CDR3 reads TGTGCCAGTAGTCCGAGACTAGCGGGAGAAGCTGGGGCCAACGTCCTGACTTTC. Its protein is CASSPRLAGEAGANVLTF.

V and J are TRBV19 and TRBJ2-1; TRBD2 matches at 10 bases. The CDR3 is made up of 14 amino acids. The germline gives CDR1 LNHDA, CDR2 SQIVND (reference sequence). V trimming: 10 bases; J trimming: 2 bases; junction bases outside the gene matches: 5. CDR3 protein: CAISLAGAYNEQFF. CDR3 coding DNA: TGTGCCATCTCCCTAGCGGGAGCCTACAATGAGCAGTTCTTC.

The CDR3, as DNA: TGTGCCAGCAGCCCGACATACCCCAGCTATGGCTACACCTTC. It codes for CASSPTYPSYGYTF. The rearrangement uses TRBV5-6 and TRBJ1-2, with no clear D. Germline CDR1 reads SGHDT; CDR2 reads YYEEEE. The CDR3 sequence is 14 residues long. Deletions cut 4 bases from V and 4 bases from J, with 14 bases between.

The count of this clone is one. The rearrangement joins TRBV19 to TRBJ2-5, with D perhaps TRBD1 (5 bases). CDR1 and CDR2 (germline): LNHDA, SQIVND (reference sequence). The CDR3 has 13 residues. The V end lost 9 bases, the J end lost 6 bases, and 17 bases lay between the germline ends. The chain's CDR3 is CASPRQGLKTQYF. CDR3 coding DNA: TGTGCCAGCCCTCGGCAGGGATTAAAGACCCAGTACTTC.